The T cell receptor (beta chain) under discussion was sequenced for a study of cytomegalovirus exposure and HLA in healthy donors. Whole-study context: A subsequent analysis stated that the 90 to 150 validation repertoires were run on the same platform as the roughly 670 first-cohort repertoires. Overall study results and limits: The majority of TCR sequences were rare, yet some public TCRs appeared in many donors. CMV antigen specificity of a few CMV-associated chains was confirmed in vitro.

In this sample, this clone turned up once. What it binds is unknown. Data came from immunoSEQ multiplex PCR; TCRdb stores just in-frame clones and leaves some out. The sample records tens of thousands of clones, more than 75% being singletons. The CDR3 loop spans 12 amino acids. The germline gives CDR1 SGHVS, CDR2 FQNEAQ. Trimming took off 5 bases at V and 6 bases at J, with 9 bases between the two ends. The rearrangement joins TRBV7-8 to TRBJ2-3, with D tentatively TRBD2 (6 bases). The sequence was collected from a man between 18 and 35 years old in good health and CMV-seronegative. Input material: PBMCs. The CDR3 DNA sequence: TGTGCCAGCAGCCGGGAGAGGGATACGCAGTATTTT. Residues: CASSRERDTQYF.